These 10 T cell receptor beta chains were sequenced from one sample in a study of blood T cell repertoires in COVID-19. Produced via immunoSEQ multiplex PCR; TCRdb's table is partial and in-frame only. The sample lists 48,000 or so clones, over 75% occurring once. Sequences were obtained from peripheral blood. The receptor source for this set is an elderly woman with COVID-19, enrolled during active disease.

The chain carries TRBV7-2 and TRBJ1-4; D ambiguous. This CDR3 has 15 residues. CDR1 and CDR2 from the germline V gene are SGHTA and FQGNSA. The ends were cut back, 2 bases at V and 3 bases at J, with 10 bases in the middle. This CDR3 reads CASSLYAAANEKLFF. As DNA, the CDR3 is TGTGCCAGCAGCTTATATGCGGCGGCTAATGAAAAACTGTTTTTT.

The CDR3 nucleotides read TGTGCCAGCAGCTTAGCCCGAGGCCATGGCTACACCTTC. This translates into CASSLARGHGYTF. The rearrangement links TRBV7-9 to TRBJ1-2; D is undetermined. CDR3 length equals 13 residues. V gave up 0 bases and J gave up 6 bases, with 8 bases separating them. Germline values: CDR1 SEHNR, CDR2 FQNEAQ (reference sequence).

CDR3 sequence (DNA): TGTGCCAGCAGTGCCAGGGGGTCTAGCAATCAGCCCCAGCATTTT. This translates into CASSARGSSNQPQHF. The chain employs TRBV6-6 and TRBJ1-5; TRBD1 aligns across 7 bases. V dropped 5 bases and J dropped 0; count of bases not matched to a gene: 4. The CDR3 has 15 residues. Germline loops: CDR1 MNHNY, CDR2 SVGAGI (reference sequence).

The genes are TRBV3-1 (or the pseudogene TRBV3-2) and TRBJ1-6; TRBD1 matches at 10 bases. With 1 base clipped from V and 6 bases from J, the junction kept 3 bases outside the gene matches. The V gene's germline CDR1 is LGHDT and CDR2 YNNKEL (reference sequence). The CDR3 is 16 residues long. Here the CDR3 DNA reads TGTGCCAGCAGCCAAGGGGACAGGGGAGGTAATTCACCCCTCCACTTT. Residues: CASSQGDRGGNSPLHF.

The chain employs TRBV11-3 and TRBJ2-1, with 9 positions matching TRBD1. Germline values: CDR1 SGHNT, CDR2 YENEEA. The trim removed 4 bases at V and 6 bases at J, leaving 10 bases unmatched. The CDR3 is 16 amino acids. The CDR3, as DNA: TGTGCCAGCAGCTCCGGTGGGGGACAGGGTTCCAATGAGCAGTTCTTC. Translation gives CASSSGGGQGSNEQFF.

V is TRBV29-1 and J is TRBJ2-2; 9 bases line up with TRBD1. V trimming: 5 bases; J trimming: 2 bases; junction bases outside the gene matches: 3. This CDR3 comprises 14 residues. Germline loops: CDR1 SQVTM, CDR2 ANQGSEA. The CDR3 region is CSVTGGGNTGELFF. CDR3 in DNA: TGCAGCGTTACAGGGGGCGGAAACACCGGGGAGCTGTTTTTT.

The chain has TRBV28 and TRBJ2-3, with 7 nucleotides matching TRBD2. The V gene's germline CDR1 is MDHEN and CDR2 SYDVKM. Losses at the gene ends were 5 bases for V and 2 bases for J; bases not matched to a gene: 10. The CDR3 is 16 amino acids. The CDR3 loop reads CASSTETSWVTDTQYF. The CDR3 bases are TGTGCCAGCAGTACAGAGACTAGCTGGGTCACAGATACGCAGTATTTT.

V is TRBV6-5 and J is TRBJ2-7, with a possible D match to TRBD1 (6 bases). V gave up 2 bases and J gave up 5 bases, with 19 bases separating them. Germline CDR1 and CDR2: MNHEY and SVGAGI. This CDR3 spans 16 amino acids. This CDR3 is CASSYQGNPSTDEQYF. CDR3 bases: TGTGCCAGCAGTTACCAGGGGAACCCATCGACGGACGAGCAGTACTTC.

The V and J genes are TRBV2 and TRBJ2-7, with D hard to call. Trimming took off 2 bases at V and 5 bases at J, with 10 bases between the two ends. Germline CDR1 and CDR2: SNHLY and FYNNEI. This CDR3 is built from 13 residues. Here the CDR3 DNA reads TGTGCCAGCAGTGAAAGCTCCCCCGACGAGCAGTACTTC. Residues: CASSESSPDEQYF.

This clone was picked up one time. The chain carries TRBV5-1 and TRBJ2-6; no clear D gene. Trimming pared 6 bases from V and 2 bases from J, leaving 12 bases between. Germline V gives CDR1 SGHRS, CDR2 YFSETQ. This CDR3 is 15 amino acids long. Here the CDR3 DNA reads TGCGCCAGCAAGGAAGTGGGCGCTGGGGCCAACGTCCTGACTTTC. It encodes CASKEVGAGANVLTF.